The rows below give T cell receptor beta chains drawn from one sample of a study of blood T cell repertoires in COVID-19. Using immunoSEQ multiplex PCR, the repertoire was profiled, and TCRdb retains in-frame clones only, with some absent. The table lists around 190,000 clones, roughly 87% of them singletons. The sample consisted of peripheral blood. These receptors were taken from a woman in her 70s with COVID-19, enrolled during active disease. The CDR3 runs from the conserved cysteine through the conserved F or W. D genes are given only for firm matches. Where a row states a size, it is once, few, many or the class of an expanded clone; other rows omit it.

j_call d_call clone_size v_call cdr3_nt cdr3_aa
TRBJ2-1 TRBD1 . TRBV27 TGTGCCAGCAGTTCGACAGGGGGGGGTGAGCAGTTCTTC CASSSTGGGEQFF
TRBJ1-6 . once TRBV18 TGTGCCAGCTCACTTGGTCAGGGGAATCTCTCACCCCTCCACTTT CASSLGQGNLSPLHF
TRBJ2-7 . . TRBV7-2 TGTGCCAGCACCCACGCAGGTGTCCCCTACGAGCAGTACTTC CASTHAGVPYEQYF
TRBJ2-4 TRBD2 . TRBV28 TGTCCGGGGGGGGCCAAAAACATTCAGTACTTC CPGGAKNIQYF
TRBJ2-2 TRBD2 once TRBV28 TGTGCCAGCAGCTCCTTCAGTAGTGGGAGGGACCCCCTCCCCGGGGAGCTGTTTTTT CASSSFSSGRDPLPGELFF
TRBJ2-2 TRBD1 . TRBV7-3 TGTGCCAGCAGCTTGGGACAGACGAACACCGGGGAGCTGTTTTTT CASSLGQTNTGELFF
TRBJ2-7 . few TRBV3-1/TRBV3-2 TGTGCCAGCAGCCAAGGAGGCGGGACCTACGAGCAGTACTTC CASSQGGGTYEQYF
TRBJ1-4 . . TRBV19 TGTGCCAGTTGGGTGGGGGCCGGAAAACTGTTTTTT CASWVGAGKLFF
TRBJ2-1 . . TRBV5-1 TGCGCCAGCAGCTTACCAGGAGGGATCCAGAGGTTCTTC CASSLPGGIQRFF
TRBJ2-7 TRBD1 . TRBV18 TGTGCCAGCTCACCATCAGGGGGCGAACGCGAGCAGTACTTC CASSPSGGEREQYF
TRBJ2-3 . . TRBV7-3 TGTGCCAGCAGCTTAACAGGGAGTGGGTCCACAGATACGCAGTATTTT CASSLTGSGSTDTQYF
TRBJ2-3 TRBD2 . TRBV28 TGTGCCAGCAGCCCCTTCCGACTAGCAAGTTCAACAGATACGCAGTATTTT CASSPFRLASSTDTQYF
TRBJ2-5 . . TRBV11-1 TGTGCCAGCAGCTTAAAATGGGCCCAGGCGACCCAGTACTTC CASSLKWAQATQYF